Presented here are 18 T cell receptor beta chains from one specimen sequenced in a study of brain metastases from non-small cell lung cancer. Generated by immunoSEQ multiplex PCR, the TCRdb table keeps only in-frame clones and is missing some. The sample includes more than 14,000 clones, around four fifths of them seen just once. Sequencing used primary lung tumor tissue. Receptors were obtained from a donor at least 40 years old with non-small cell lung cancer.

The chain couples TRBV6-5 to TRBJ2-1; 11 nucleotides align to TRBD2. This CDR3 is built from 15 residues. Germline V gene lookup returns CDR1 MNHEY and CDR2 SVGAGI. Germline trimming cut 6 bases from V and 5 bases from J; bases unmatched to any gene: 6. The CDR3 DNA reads TGTGCCAGCAGGTTGACTAGCGGGGAGAACAATGAGCAGTTCTTC. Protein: CASRLTSGENNEQFF.

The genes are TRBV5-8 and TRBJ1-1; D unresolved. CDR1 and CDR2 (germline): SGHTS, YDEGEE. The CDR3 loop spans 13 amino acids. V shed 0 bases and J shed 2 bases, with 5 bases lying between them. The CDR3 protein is CASSLDLNTEAFF. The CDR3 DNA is TGTGCCAGCAGCTTGGACCTTAACACTGAAGCTTTCTTT.

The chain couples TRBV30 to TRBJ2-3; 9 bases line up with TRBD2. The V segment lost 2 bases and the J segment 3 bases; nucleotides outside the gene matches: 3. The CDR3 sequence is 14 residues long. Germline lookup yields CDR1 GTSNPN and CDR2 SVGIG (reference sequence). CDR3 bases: TGTGCCTGGAGTCAAAGCGGGGGGACAGATACGCAGTATTTT. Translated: CAWSQSGGTDTQYF.

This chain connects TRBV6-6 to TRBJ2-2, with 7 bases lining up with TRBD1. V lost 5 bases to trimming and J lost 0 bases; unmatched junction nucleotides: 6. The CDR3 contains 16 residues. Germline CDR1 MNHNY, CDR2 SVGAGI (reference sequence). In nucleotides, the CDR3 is TGTGCCAGCAGTCCCGCCGGGACAGCGAACACCGGGGAGCTGTTTTTT. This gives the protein CASSPAGTANTGELFF.

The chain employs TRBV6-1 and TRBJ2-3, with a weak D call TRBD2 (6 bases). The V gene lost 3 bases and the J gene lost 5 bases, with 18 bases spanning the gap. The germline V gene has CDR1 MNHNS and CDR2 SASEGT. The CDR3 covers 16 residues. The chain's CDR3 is CASSDRAGSFRDTQYF. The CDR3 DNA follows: TGTGCCAGCAGTGACCGGGCGGGGTCTTTCAGAGATACGCAGTATTTT.

This CDR3 is CASSTGLLDIHGYTF. The CDR3 DNA sequence: TGTGCCAGTAGTACAGGGCTTCTCGATATCCATGGCTACACCTTC. V and J are TRBV19 and TRBJ1-2, with D tentatively TRBD1 (5 bases). CDR1 and CDR2 (germline): LNHDA, SQIVND (reference sequence). The CDR3 covers 15 residues. V shed 4 bases and J shed 6 bases, with 18 bases lying between them.

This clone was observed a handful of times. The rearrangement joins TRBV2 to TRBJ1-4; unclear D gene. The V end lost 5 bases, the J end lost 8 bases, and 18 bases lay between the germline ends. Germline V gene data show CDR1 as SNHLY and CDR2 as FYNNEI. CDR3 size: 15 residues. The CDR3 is CASSLRELPTEKLFF. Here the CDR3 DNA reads TGTGCCAGCAGTCTACGGGAACTACCAACAGAAAAACTGTTTTTT.

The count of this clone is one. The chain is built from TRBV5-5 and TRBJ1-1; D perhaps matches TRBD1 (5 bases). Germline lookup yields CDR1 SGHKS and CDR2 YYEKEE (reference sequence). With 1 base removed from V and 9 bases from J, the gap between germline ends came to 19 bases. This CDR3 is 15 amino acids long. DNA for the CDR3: TGTGCCAGCAGCTTGAGGCAGGGTCTTTCTACTAAAGCTTTCTTT. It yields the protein CASSLRQGLSTKAFF.

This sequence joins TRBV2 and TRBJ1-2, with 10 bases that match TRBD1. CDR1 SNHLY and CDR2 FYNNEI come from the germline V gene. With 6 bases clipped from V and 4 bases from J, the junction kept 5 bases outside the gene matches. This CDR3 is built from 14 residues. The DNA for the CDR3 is TGTGCCAGCAGAGGAGACAGGGGGCCCTATGGCTACACCTTC. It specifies CASRGDRGPYGYTF.

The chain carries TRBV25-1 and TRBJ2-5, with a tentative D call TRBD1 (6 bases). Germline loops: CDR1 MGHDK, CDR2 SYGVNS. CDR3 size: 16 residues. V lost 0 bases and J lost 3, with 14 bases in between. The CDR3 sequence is CASSEYLQGPEETQYF. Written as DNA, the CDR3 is TGTGCCAGCAGTGAATATCTCCAGGGGCCTGAAGAGACCCAGTACTTC.

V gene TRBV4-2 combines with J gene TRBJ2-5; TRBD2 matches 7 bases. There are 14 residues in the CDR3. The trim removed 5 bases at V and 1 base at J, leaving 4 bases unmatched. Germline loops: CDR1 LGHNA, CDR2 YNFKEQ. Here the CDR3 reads CASSDQRGQETQYF. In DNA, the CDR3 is TGTGCCAGCAGCGACCAGCGGGGCCAAGAGACCCAGTACTTC.

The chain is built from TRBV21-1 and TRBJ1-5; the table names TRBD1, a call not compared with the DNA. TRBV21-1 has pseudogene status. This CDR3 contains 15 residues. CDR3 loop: CASMIGARSNQPQHF. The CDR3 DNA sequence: TGTGCCAGCATGATAGGGGCGCGGAGCAATCAGCCCCAGCATTTT.

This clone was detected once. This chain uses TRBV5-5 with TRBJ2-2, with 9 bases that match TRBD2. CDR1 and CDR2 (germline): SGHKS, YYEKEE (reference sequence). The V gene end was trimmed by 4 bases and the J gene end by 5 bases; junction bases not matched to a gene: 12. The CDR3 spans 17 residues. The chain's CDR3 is CASSLFSGGDGTGELFF. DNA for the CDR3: TGTGCCAGCAGCCTTTTTAGCGGGGGTGATGGAACCGGGGAGCTGTTTTTT. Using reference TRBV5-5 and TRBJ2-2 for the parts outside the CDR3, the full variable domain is DAGVTQSPTHLIKTRGQQVTLRCSPISGHKSVSWYQQVLGQGPQFIFQYYEKEERGRGNFPDRFSARQFPNYSSELNVNALLLGDSALYLCASSLFSGGDGTGELFFGEGSRLTVL.

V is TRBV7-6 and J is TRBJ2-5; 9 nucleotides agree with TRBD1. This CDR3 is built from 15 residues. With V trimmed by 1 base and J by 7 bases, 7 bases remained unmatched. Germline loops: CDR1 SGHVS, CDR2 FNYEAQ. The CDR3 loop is CASSLEAGTGLTQYF. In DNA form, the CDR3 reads TGTGCCAGCAGCTTAGAAGCCGGGACAGGGTTGACCCAGTACTTC. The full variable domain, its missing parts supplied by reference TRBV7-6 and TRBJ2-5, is GAGVSQSPRYKVTKRGQDVALRCDPISGHVSLYWYRQALGQGPEFLTYFNYEAQQDKSGLPNDRFSAERPEGSISTLTIQRTEQRDSAMYRCASSLEAGTGLTQYFGPGTRLLVL.

The CDR3 region has the DNA TGCGCCAGCAGCCCCAGGTGGAGGGCTGGGGCCAACGTCCTGACTTTC. Residues: CASSPRWRAGANVLTF. The chain links TRBV4-1 to TRBJ2-6, with D maybe TRBD2 (6 bases). The germline gives CDR1 MGHRA, CDR2 YSYEKL. V was trimmed by 4 bases and J by 2 bases, leaving 12 bases between them. The length of the CDR3 is 16 residues.

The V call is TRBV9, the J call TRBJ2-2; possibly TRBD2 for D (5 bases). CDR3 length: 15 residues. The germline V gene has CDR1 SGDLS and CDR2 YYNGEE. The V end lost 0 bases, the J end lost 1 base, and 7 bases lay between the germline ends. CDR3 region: CASSVGGGNTGELFF. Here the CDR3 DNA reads TGTGCCAGCAGCGTAGGAGGAGGGAACACCGGGGAGCTGTTTTTT.

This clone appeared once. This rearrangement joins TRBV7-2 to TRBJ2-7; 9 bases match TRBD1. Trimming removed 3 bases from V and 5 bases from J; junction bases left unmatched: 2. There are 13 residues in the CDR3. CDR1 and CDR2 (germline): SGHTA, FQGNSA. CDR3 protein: CASSLGQGNEQYF. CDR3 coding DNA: TGTGCCAGCAGCTTGGGACAGGGTAACGAGCAGTACTTC.

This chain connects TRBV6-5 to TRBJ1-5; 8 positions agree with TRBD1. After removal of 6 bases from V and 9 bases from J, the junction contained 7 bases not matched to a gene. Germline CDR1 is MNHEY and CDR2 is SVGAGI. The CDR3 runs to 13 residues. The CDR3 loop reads CASSWDRQRPQHF. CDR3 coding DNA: TGTGCCAGCAGCTGGGACAGGCAACGGCCCCAGCATTTT.